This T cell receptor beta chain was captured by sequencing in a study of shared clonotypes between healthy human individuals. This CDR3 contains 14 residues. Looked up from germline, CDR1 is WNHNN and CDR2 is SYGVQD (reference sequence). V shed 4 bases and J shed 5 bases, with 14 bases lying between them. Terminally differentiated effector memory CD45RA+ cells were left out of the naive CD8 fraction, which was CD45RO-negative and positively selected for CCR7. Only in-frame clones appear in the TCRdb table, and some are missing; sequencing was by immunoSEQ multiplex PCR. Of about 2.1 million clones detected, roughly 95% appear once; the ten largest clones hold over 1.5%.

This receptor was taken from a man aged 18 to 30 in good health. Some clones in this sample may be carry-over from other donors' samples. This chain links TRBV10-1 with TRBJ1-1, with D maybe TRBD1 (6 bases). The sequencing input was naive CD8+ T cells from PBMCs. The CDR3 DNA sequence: TGCGCCAGCAGTGTCGGGGGCTCGGGTACTGAAGCTTTCTTT. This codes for CASSVGGSGTEAFF.